The clone carrying this T cell receptor (beta chain) has only a few counts. Its target is unknown. The CDR3 is 15 residues long. J gave up 3 bases and V 0 bases, and 8 bases lay outside the gene matches. The germline CDR1 and CDR2 sequences are GTSNPN and SVGIG (reference sequence). It was from approximately 22-30 mg of unsorted bulk tissue that RNA and DNA were co-extracted. Surgeons treated the primary liver carcinoma of the patients by surgical resection. Making TCR beta cDNA involved roughly 0.55 ug total RNA and a constant-region primer. Construction of TCR beta libraries relied on three successive nested multiplex PCR rounds employing slightly modified ARM-PCR. For approximately 11 cycles apiece, the opening two PCR rounds ran with TRBV1-TRBV30 forward primers and a C-beta reverse primer. Via MiXCR, TCRdb re-called the multiplex PCR reads, giving one row per CDR3 protein. The profile covers about 120,000 distinct CDR3 sequences, with approximately 70% appearing a single time and approximately 9.7% taken by the ten largest.

The sample comes from a study of tumor-infiltrating lymphocytes in primary liver carcinoma. About the study: Men as well as women, aged 30 to 69 years, made up the patients. General study findings and limits: The study found a significantly higher top-250-clone fraction in tumors than in blood (p = 0.039).

The TCR comes from a woman aged 60 to 75 with primary liver carcinoma and hepatitis B virus infection. V usage is TRBV30 and J usage is TRBJ2-7; 7 positions match TRBD2. Sequencing was carried out using liver tumor tissue from sampling region 1. The subset here: tumor region T1, superior pole. The CDR3 DNA reads TGTGCCTGGAGTGTCGGGCGAGAGCGGGGCTACGAGCAGTACTTC. This translates into CAWSVGRERGYEQYF.